Here is one TCR beta chain with its context. This record belongs to a study of cytomegalovirus exposure and HLA in healthy donors. 60 Vbeta and 13 Jbeta primers were used in PCR. Using immunoSEQ multiplex PCR, the repertoire was profiled, and TCRdb retains in-frame clones only, with some absent. The profile covers 90,000 to 150,000 clones, with around 81% appearing a single time and around 2.3% taken by the ten largest. The sequence was obtained from a woman aged 40 to 49 in good health and CMV-seronegative. Material for sequencing was PBMCs.

CDR3 DNA: TGTGCCAGTAGTATAGTGGACAGGGGGCTCCGTGGCTACACCTTC. This gives the protein CASSIVDRGLRGYTF. V usage is TRBV19 and J usage is TRBJ1-2; 11 bases are a match to TRBD1. J was trimmed by 7 bases and V by 1 base; bases with no gene match: 5. The CDR3 sequence is 15 residues long. Per germline, CDR1 LNHDA and CDR2 SQIVND (reference sequence).